This T cell receptor (beta chain) was recorded in a study of human T cells and chemical hapten exposure. Specified time point: patch test 2, 6 weeks after DPC sensitization. Indicated treatment: therapeutic diphenylcyclopropenone sensitization with weekly scalp DPC. J lost 5 bases, V lost 9 bases, and 4 bases had no gene match. CDR3 length: 12 residues. TCRdb re-called the RACE reads through MiXCR, storing one row per CDR3 protein. The table lists about 84,000 distinct CDR3 sequences, roughly a tenth of them singletons, with about 2.3% in the top ten. This receptor was taken from a woman younger than 45 with alopecia areata. Some clones in this sample may be carry-over from other donors' samples. The chain couples TRBV12-3 or TRBV12-4 to TRBJ1-1; 9 positions agree with TRBD1. The sequencing here drew on whole blood, taken in connection with sensitization to the hapten diphenylcyclopropenone (DPC). The CDR3 here is CASNRGRTEAFF. DNA of the CDR3: TGTGCCAGTAACAGGGGGCGAACTGAAGCTTTCTTT.